Following are 10 T cell receptor beta chains from one sample sequenced in a study. MiXCR, applied by TCRdb to the RT-PCR reads, yields one record per CDR3 protein. The data show fewer than 800,000 distinct CDR3 sequences, 11% to 15% seen once. Material: memory CD4+ T cells from blood. These receptors came from a female donor in good health, serving as a healthy control.

This clonotype was found a few times. The V call is TRBV6-6, the J call TRBJ2-7; D gene ambiguous. CDR1 and CDR2 (germline): MNHNY, SVGAGI (reference sequence). V lost 3 bases and J 4 bases, leaving 7 bases between the germline ends. The CDR3 runs to 12 residues. CDR3: CASSYERYEQYF. CDR3 nucleotides: TGTGCCAGCAGTTATGAGAGGTACGAGCAGTACTTC.

CDR3 in amino acids: CASSEQSSYNEQFF. The DNA for the CDR3 is TGTGCCAGCAGTGAACAGAGCTCCTACAATGAGCAGTTCTTC. V gene TRBV2 combines with J gene TRBJ2-1; D gene uncertain. The germline V gene has CDR1 SNHLY and CDR2 FYNNEI. V was pared by 2 bases and J by 0 bases, with 5 bases between. CDR3 length: 14 amino acids.

V usage is TRBV20-1 and J usage is TRBJ2-2; 8 positions match TRBD2. Unmatched junction bases numbered 5, after V lost 3 bases and J lost 2 bases. CDR1 and CDR2 from the germline V gene are DFQATT and SNEGSKA (reference sequence). The CDR3 has 15 residues. The CDR3 loop reads CSARVLAANTGELFF. Written as DNA, the CDR3 is TGCAGTGCTAGGGTACTAGCGGCCAACACCGGGGAGCTGTTTTTT.

This clonotype was observed a handful of times. The chain has TRBV6-2 or TRBV6-3 and TRBJ2-2, with D unclear. Trimming stripped 2 bases from V and 1 base from J, with 5 bases between. This CDR3 spans 14 amino acids. Germline values: CDR1 MNHEY, CDR2 SVGEGT. The CDR3 spells CASSYQRNTGELFF. In nucleotides, the CDR3 is TGTGCCAGCAGTTACCAACGGAACACCGGGGAGCTGTTTTTT.

Concerning this clonotype itself: The junction does not match germline at one end; this may be a read error. The V call is TRBV7-9, the J call TRBJ2-7; 7 nucleotides match TRBD1. Germline V lookup: CDR1 SEHNR, CDR2 FQNEAQ (reference sequence). This CDR3 contains 15 residues. The CDR3 sequence: CASSPGQSTTPVGNF. The CDR3 DNA is TGTGCCAGCAGCCCGGGACAGTCAACTACACCCGTAGGAAACTTC. The full variable domain, in which reference TRBV7-9 and TRBJ2-7 provide the parts outside the CDR3, is DTGVSQNPRHKITKRGQNVTFRCDPISEHNRLYWYRQTLGQGPEFLTYFQNEAQLEKSRLLSDRFSAERPKGSFSTLEIQRTEQGDSAMYLCASSPGQSTTPVGNFGPGTRLTVT.

This clonotype was observed many times. The rearrangement links TRBV11-2 to TRBJ2-2; possible D gene TRBD2, 5 bases. CDR1 and CDR2 (germline): SGHAT, FQNNGV. The ends were cut back, 2 bases at V and 7 bases at J, with 8 bases in the middle. CDR3 length: 13 residues. This CDR3 reads CASSLTGNGELFF. The CDR3 bases are TGTGCCAGCAGCTTAACCGGGAACGGGGAGCTGTTTTTT. Complete variable domain (other parts from reference TRBV11-2 and TRBJ2-2): EAGVAQSPRYKIIEKRQSVAFWCNPISGHATLYWYQQILGQGPKLLIQFQNNGVVDDSQLPKDRFSAERLKGVDSTLKIQPAKLEDSAVYLCASSLTGNGELFFGEGSRLTVL.

This clonotype turned up a few times. V gene TRBV5-1 combines with J gene TRBJ2-7; D gene uncertain. V was pared by 0 bases and J by 3 bases, with 7 bases between. Germline lookup yields CDR1 SGHRS and CDR2 YFSETQ. The CDR3 covers 13 residues. This CDR3 is CASSLDRNYEQYF. The CDR3 nucleotides read TGCGCCAGCAGCTTGGACCGAAACTACGAGCAGTACTTC.

In this sample, this clonotype turned up a few times. The V and J genes are TRBV5-5 and TRBJ1-3, with a possible D match to TRBD1 (5 bases). Germline assignment: CDR1 SGHKS and CDR2 YYEKEE (reference sequence). The ends were cut back, 0 bases at V and 0 bases at J, with 10 bases in the middle. The CDR3 contains 16 residues. CDR3 region: CASSLGDGDSGNTIYF. Here the CDR3 DNA reads TGTGCCAGCAGCTTGGGGGACGGAGACTCTGGAAACACCATATATTTT.

This clonotype was counted a few times. The chain recombines TRBV12-3 or TRBV12-4 with TRBJ2-3; 13 bases agree with TRBD2. Unmatched junction bases numbered 7, after V lost 5 bases and J lost 5 bases. CDR3 size: 16 residues. CDR3 region: CASSRTSGSSGDTQYF. CDR3 sequence (DNA): TGTGCCAGCAGTAGGACTAGCGGGAGTTCGGGAGATACGCAGTATTTT.

This clonotype was observed a few times. This chain joins TRBV10-3 and TRBJ1-1; no reliable D call. Looked up from germline, CDR1 is ENHRY and CDR2 is SYGVKD. V shed 6 bases and J shed 5 bases, with 10 bases lying between them. The CDR3 spans 12 residues. Written as DNA, the CDR3 is TGTGCCATCAGGGGCGACGGGACTGAAGCTTTCTTT. The encoded protein is CAIRGDGTEAFF.